One sample yielded the 22 T cell receptor beta chains listed below, sequenced in a study of blood T cells in healthy people across ages. Next came a second PCR, run for about 7 to 11 cycles, which used a sample-barcoded 5' primer along with a J-beta primer mix. One entry per CDR3 protein results from TCRdb running MiXCR on the 5' RACE reads. The sample lists more than 700,000 distinct CDR3 sequences; about 42% were seen once. Sequencing was carried out using blood. The source of these receptors is a man older than 75 in good health.

This clonotype was detected ten times or more. This rearrangement joins TRBV20-1 to TRBJ2-2, with D perhaps matching TRBD1 (5 bases). The CDR3 has 13 amino acids. Trimming removed 7 bases at V and 1 base at J, with 10 bases between. Germline V gene data show CDR1 as DFQATT and CDR2 as SNEGSKA (reference sequence). The CDR3 nucleotides read TGCAGTGTTAACAGGAGGAACACCGGGGAGCTGTTTTTT. Protein: CSVNRRNTGELFF.

The chain carries TRBV6-2 or TRBV6-3 and TRBJ2-2; no clear D gene. This CDR3 comprises 12 residues. CDR1 is MNHEY, CDR2 SVGEGT, per germline. The V gene lost 6 bases and the J gene lost 5 bases, with 7 bases spanning the gap. The CDR3 nucleotides are TGTGCCAGCAGGAGAACAACCGGGGAGCTGTTTTTT. This codes for CASRRTTGELFF.

This clonotype was observed a handful of times. V gene TRBV29-1 combines with J gene TRBJ2-1; TRBD2 agrees at 7 bases. Germline assignment: CDR1 SQVTM and CDR2 ANQGSEA. The CDR3 consists of 16 residues. V dropped 0 bases and J dropped 0; count of bases not matched to a gene: 5. The CDR3 loop reads CSVEDPGRSSYNEQFF. The CDR3 coding sequence is TGCAGCGTTGAAGATCCCGGGAGGAGCTCCTACAATGAGCAGTTCTTC.

The chain joins TRBV12-3 or TRBV12-4 to TRBJ2-1; D might be TRBD2 (6 bases). The V end lost 6 bases, the J end lost 5 bases, and 14 bases lay between the germline ends. The CDR3 has 14 residues. CDR3 protein: CASSRGTSDNEQFF. The CDR3 DNA sequence: TGTGCCAGCAGCCGCGGGACGTCTGACAATGAGCAGTTCTTC.

This chain connects TRBV18 to TRBJ2-6; maybe TRBD1 (5 bases). Deletions cut 3 bases from V and 0 bases from J, with 12 bases between. Germline V gives CDR1 KGHSH, CDR2 LQKENI. The length of the CDR3 is 17 residues. The CDR3 loop is CASSPGAPPSGANVLTF. The CDR3 DNA is TGTGCCAGCTCACCTGGGGCACCCCCCTCTGGGGCCAACGTCCTGACTTTC. The entire variable domain, with the rest obtained from reference TRBV18 and TRBJ2-6, is as follows: NAGVMQNPRHLVRRRGQEARLRCSPMKGHSHVYWYRQLPEEGLKFMVYLQKENIIDESGMPKERFSAEFPKEGPSILRIQQVVRGDSAAYFCASSPGAPPSGANVLTFGAGSRLTVL.

This clonotype was recorded many times. V and J are TRBV5-1 and TRBJ2-1; 10 nucleotides align to TRBD2. CDR1 and CDR2 from the germline V gene are SGHRS and YFSETQ. The CDR3 runs 19 residues. Trimming took 0 bases from V and 0 from J; bases not matched to a gene: 9. Written as DNA, the CDR3 is TGCGCCAGCAGCTTGGTTTTAGCGGGAGGCGGGAGCTCCTACAATGAGCAGTTCTTC. Protein sequence: CASSLVLAGGGSSYNEQFF.

This chain uses TRBV20-1 with TRBJ2-7; 11 bases map to TRBD2. The germline V gene has CDR1 DFQATT and CDR2 SNEGSKA (reference sequence). Germline trimming cut 4 bases from V and 7 bases from J; bases unmatched to any gene: 9. The CDR3 has 14 residues. CDR3 sequence: CSATASGRIHEQYF. For the CDR3, the DNA is TGCAGTGCTACCGCTAGCGGGAGGATCCATGAGCAGTACTTC.

V is TRBV12-5 and J is TRBJ2-3; tentative D call: TRBD1 (6 bases). V was pared by 1 base and J by 4 bases, with 9 bases between. Germline V CDR1 and CDR2: LGHNT, FRNRAP. This CDR3 is built from 14 residues. The CDR3 nucleotides are TGTGCTAGTGGTTTGGGGGGGCGTTCAGATACGCAGTATTTT. Its protein product is CASGLGGRSDTQYF.

The chain has TRBV6-5 and TRBJ2-3, with D possibly TRBD2 on 6 matching bases. V dropped 6 bases and J dropped 4 bases, with 17 bases sitting between them. The CDR3 has 15 residues. Per the germline V gene, CDR1 is MNHEY and CDR2 is SVGAGI. The CDR3 region is CASSQTRPGADTQYF. The CDR3 DNA is TGTGCCAGCAGCCAGACCCGCCCGGGGGCAGATACGCAGTATTTT.

With regard to this clonotype: A much larger clone differs by one base, so this may be a read error. The V and J genes are TRBV2 and TRBJ2-2, with TRBD1 identical over 9 bases. Germline values: CDR1 SNHLY, CDR2 FYNNEI. CDR3 size: 18 residues. The trim removed 7 bases at V and 1 base at J, leaving 13 bases unmatched. The CDR3 DNA reads as TGTGCCAGCAAGAAATGGACAGGGGCGACCTTGAACACCGGGGAGCTGTTTTTT. Its translation is CASKKWTGATLNTGELFF.

This sequence joins TRBV27 and TRBJ1-6; D uncertain. From germline, CDR1 is MNHEY and CDR2 SMNVEV (reference sequence). The CDR3 loop spans 16 amino acids. The ends were cut back, 4 bases at V and 9 bases at J, with 19 bases in the middle. The CDR3 here is CASSWERPRASSPLHF. The DNA for the CDR3 is TGTGCCAGCAGTTGGGAGAGACCCCGGGCTAGTTCACCCCTCCACTTT.

The rearrangement links TRBV12-3 or TRBV12-4 to TRBJ2-1, with 8 bases fitting TRBD2. The CDR3 runs 15 residues. Trimming removed 5 bases from V and 7 bases from J; junction bases left unmatched: 10. CDR3 coding DNA: TGTGCCAGCAGTGTCCCAGCGGGAGAAAAGAATGAGCAGTTCTTC. The encoded protein is CASSVPAGEKNEQFF.

This rearrangement joins TRBV5-4 to TRBJ2-7, with D perhaps being TRBD1 or TRBD2 (5 bases each). This CDR3 spans 15 amino acids. Germline values: CDR1 SGHNT, CDR2 YYREEE (reference sequence). The V gene lost 3 bases and the J gene lost 2 bases, with 15 bases spanning the gap. Written as DNA, the CDR3 is TGTGCCAGCAGCTCCGGGGCAACAAAACCCTACGAGCAGTACTTC. Its translation is CASSSGATKPYEQYF.

The gene calls are TRBV28 and TRBJ1-4; 10 bases map to TRBD1. Germline values: CDR1 MDHEN, CDR2 SYDVKM. With 5 bases clipped from V and 0 bases from J, the junction kept 12 bases outside the gene matches. This CDR3 region has 19 residues. Here the CDR3 DNA reads TGTGCCAGCAGTGTCGCCCGGGACAGGGGCACATCAACTAATGAAAAACTGTTTTTT. Amino acid sequence: CASSVARDRGTSTNEKLFF.

Regarding this clonotype: The junction departs from the called germline gene at one end, perhaps through a read error. CDR3 sequence (DNA): TGCGCCAGCAGCTTGGGATCCCGGGAAGTATACAAGGAGCAGTTCTTC. Protein sequence: CASSLGSREVYKEQFF. The chain recombines TRBV5-1 with TRBJ2-1; D possibly corresponds to TRBD2 (5 bases). Per the germline V gene, CDR1 is SGHRS and CDR2 is YFSETQ. This CDR3 contains 16 residues. The full variable domain, its missing parts supplied by reference TRBV5-1 and TRBJ2-1, is KAGVTQTPRYLIKTRGQQVTLSCSPISGHRSVSWYQQTPGQGLQFLFEYFSETQRNKGNFPGRFSGRQFSNSRSEMNVSTLELGDSALYLCASSLGSREVYKEQFFGPGTRLTVL.

This clonotype was recorded many times. The J gene is TRBJ1-2, the V gene TRBV20-1; weak D call: TRBD1 (6 bases). Trimming took 5 bases from V and 0 from J, leaving 10 bases between them. The germline V gene encodes CDR1 DFQATT and CDR2 SNEGSKA (reference sequence). This CDR3 comprises 13 residues. The CDR3: CSAPDSTNYGYTF. CDR3 in DNA: TGCAGTGCTCCGGACAGCACTAACTATGGCTACACCTTC.

This chain links TRBV27 with TRBJ1-2; possibly TRBD1 for D (5 bases). The CDR3 is 13 amino acids. The ends were cut back, 8 bases at V and 1 base at J, with 11 bases in the middle. Germline V gene sequence: CDR1 MNHEY, CDR2 SMNVEV (reference sequence). CDR3 bases: TGTGCCAGCGGAATGACAGTTAACTATGGCTACACCTTC. It encodes CASGMTVNYGYTF.

This chain joins TRBV29-1 and TRBJ1-2; TRBD1 agrees at 9 bases. Germline V gene lookup returns CDR1 SQVTM and CDR2 ANQGSEA. V lost 7 bases and J lost 4; bases outside the gene matches: 13. The CDR3 is made up of 15 amino acids. Written as DNA, the CDR3 is TGCAGCGCAGAAGGACAGGGGCCCCTCCGCTATGGCTACACCTTC. Translated, it gives CSAEGQGPLRYGYTF.

As DNA, the CDR3 is TGTGCCAGCAGCTCCCCCGGACGGATCGACGAGCAGTACTTC. It specifies CASSSPGRIDEQYF. J is TRBJ2-7 and V is TRBV5-6, with D uncertain. The CDR3 spans 14 residues. The germline V gene encodes CDR1 SGHDT and CDR2 YYEEEE. With 3 bases removed from V and 5 bases from J, the gap between germline ends came to 15 bases.

The chain links TRBV20-1 to TRBJ2-2; D is unclear. Germline lookup yields CDR1 DFQATT and CDR2 SNEGSKA (reference sequence). This CDR3 is 11 amino acids long. V was shortened by 6 bases and J by 8 bases, with 10 bases between the two germline ends. For the CDR3, the DNA is TGCAGTGCGGAGAGTTATGGGGAGCTGTTTTTT. This sequence encodes CSAESYGELFF.

The table lists this clonotype with a few counts. This rearrangement joins TRBV20-1 to TRBJ2-1, with 13 bases lining up with TRBD2. CDR1 is DFQATT, CDR2 SNEGSKA, per germline (reference sequence). V shed 6 bases and J 9 bases; nucleotides not matched to a gene: 8. The CDR3 has 14 residues. CDR3 nucleotide sequence: TGCAGTGCAAAACTAGCGGGAGGGCTATTTGAGCAGTTCTTC. This sequence encodes CSAKLAGGLFEQFF.

Written as DNA, the CDR3 is TGCGCCAGCAGCGTGACTAGTGTCCAAGAGACCCAGTTCTTC. Its translation: CASSVTSVQETQFF. The chain joins TRBV5-1 to TRBJ2-5; D is possibly TRBD2 (6 bases). Gene TRBJ2-1 matches the end of the DNA better, so the J call may be wrong. Germline CDR1 SGHRS, CDR2 YFSETQ. The CDR3 is 14 amino acids.